A single sample is the source of the 27 T cell receptor beta chains below, sequenced in a study of beta chain features in type 1 diabetes. Reverse transcribing all isolated RNA meant expressed TCRB transcripts were sequenced. The assay was immunoSEQ multiplex PCR, and TCRdb's table has in-frame clones only and misses some. The profile covers some 220,000 clones, with under 13% appearing a single time and 1% to 1.5% taken by the ten largest. The specimen sequenced was central memory CD4+ T cells from blood. The receptors originated from a man aged 18 to 30 in good health.

The chain combines TRBV6-1 with TRBJ2-2, with D possibly being TRBD1 or TRBD2 (5 bases each). CDR3 size: 15 residues. Trimming removed 3 bases from V and 0 bases from J, with 8 bases in between. Germline V gives CDR1 MNHNS, CDR2 SASEGT. The CDR3 protein is CASSDWDPNTGELFF. CDR3 bases: TGTGCCAGCAGTGACTGGGACCCGAACACCGGGGAGCTGTTTTTT.

V usage is TRBV25-1 and J usage is TRBJ2-7; D is possibly TRBD1 (5 bases). Germline values: CDR1 MGHDK, CDR2 SYGVNS. The CDR3 contains 11 residues. V was clipped by 9 bases and J by 6 bases, with 12 bases between them. The CDR3 DNA sequence: TGTGCCAGTTCGGCAGGGCGCGAGCAGTACTTC. Its protein is CASSAGREQYF.

This clone was detected a few times. The V call is TRBV18, the J call TRBJ2-4, with D perhaps matching TRBD1 (6 bases). The CDR3 sequence is 13 residues long. CDR1 and CDR2 from the germline V gene are KGHSH and LQKENI. The V and J ends lost 3 bases and 6 bases respectively, with 9 bases between them. CDR3 sequence (DNA): TGTGCCAGCTCACCGTTACAGGGAAACATTCAGTACTTC. Residues: CASSPLQGNIQYF.

The chain is built from TRBV19 and TRBJ2-7; TRBD2 agrees at 9 bases. The germline V gene encodes CDR1 LNHDA and CDR2 SQIVND (reference sequence). V dropped 8 bases and J dropped 5; count of bases not matched to a gene: 13. The CDR3 consists of 15 residues. CDR3 in DNA: TGTGCCAGTTCCTACCTAGCGGGAACAATCGACGAGCAGTACTTC. Encoded protein: CASSYLAGTIDEQYF.

This clone is judged medium-sized. CDR3 region: CAISGIQGKDQETQYF. The CDR3 nucleotides read TGTGCCATCAGTGGGATACAGGGGAAGGACCAAGAGACCCAGTACTTC. The J gene is TRBJ2-5, the V gene TRBV10-3; 7 bases fit TRBD1. CDR1 is ENHRY and CDR2 is SYGVKD in the germline V gene. V shed 4 bases, J shed 0 bases, and the junction held 8 bases outside the gene matches. This CDR3 is built from 16 residues.

This clone was seen more than once but under ten times. The V and J genes are TRBV27 and TRBJ1-6, with unresolved D. The length of the CDR3 is 17 residues. The V end lost 4 bases, the J end lost 0 bases, and 13 bases lay between the germline ends. Germline lookup yields CDR1 MNHEY and CDR2 SMNVEV (reference sequence). The CDR3 protein is CASSWQLSSSYNSPLHF. Here the CDR3 DNA reads TGTGCCAGCAGTTGGCAGCTCTCGAGCTCCTATAATTCACCCCTCCACTTT.

The rearrangement uses TRBV9 and TRBJ2-1; 9 nucleotides align to TRBD1. The CDR3 is 15 residues long. Germline V lookup: CDR1 SGDLS, CDR2 YYNGEE. V trimming: 3 bases; J trimming: 6 bases; junction bases outside the gene matches: 7. CDR3 in amino acids: CASSADRGGRNEQFF. The CDR3 DNA follows: TGTGCCAGCAGCGCGGACAGGGGTGGCCGCAATGAGCAGTTCTTC.

Only a few counts were recorded for this clone. The CDR3 spells CASSLSRGFTQPQHF. The CDR3 DNA is TGTGCCAGCAGCTTAAGTCGGGGCTTCACTCAGCCCCAGCATTTT. This chain connects TRBV7-2 to TRBJ1-5; D is perhaps TRBD1 (5 bases). Germline CDR1 SGHTA, CDR2 FQGNSA. Trimming removed 2 bases at V and 6 bases at J, with 14 bases between. The CDR3 is 15 residues long.

This clone was detected only a few times. This sequence joins TRBV6-1 and TRBJ1-5, with TRBD1 identical over 8 bases. V dropped 6 bases and J dropped 5; count of bases not matched to a gene: 3. Germline values: CDR1 MNHNS, CDR2 SASEGT. The CDR3 consists of 13 residues. The CDR3 nucleotides are TGTGCCAGCAGAGGACAGGGACATCAGCCCCAGCATTTT. Amino acid sequence: CASRGQGHQPQHF.

This clone was seen more than once but under ten times. This chain joins TRBV2 and TRBJ1-1, with D maybe TRBD1 (5 bases). The CDR3 consists of 13 residues. Per germline, CDR1 SNHLY and CDR2 FYNNEI. Trimming left V 2 bases short and J 4 bases short, with 8 bases between. The CDR3 spells CASSESGPTEAFF. As DNA, the CDR3 is TGTGCCAGCAGTGAATCAGGGCCCACTGAAGCTTTCTTT.

V usage is TRBV29-1 and J usage is TRBJ2-7; the match to TRBD1 covers 7 bases. Germline CDR1 and CDR2: SQVTM and ANQGSEA. The CDR3 has 11 amino acids. V trimming: 7 bases; J trimming: 6 bases; junction bases outside the gene matches: 6. The CDR3 is CSARQGREQYF. CDR3 sequence (DNA): TGCAGCGCCCGACAGGGCCGCGAGCAGTACTTC.

This chain connects TRBV10-3 to TRBJ2-3; D is perhaps TRBD1 (6 bases). With 1 base removed from V and 2 bases from J, the gap between germline ends came to 13 bases. Germline V gene data show CDR1 as ENHRY and CDR2 as SYGVKD. This CDR3 has 16 amino acids. The CDR3 loop reads CAISEFTGQFTDTQYF. The CDR3 DNA sequence: TGTGCCATCAGTGAGTTTACCGGACAGTTCACAGATACGCAGTATTTT.

This clone came up many times. The CDR3 region is CSVVPSGSGEQYF. For the CDR3, the DNA is TGCAGCGTTGTCCCCAGCGGGTCGGGCGAGCAGTACTTC. The chain joins TRBV29-1 to TRBJ2-7, with TRBD2 as a possible D gene (6 bases). This CDR3 is 13 amino acids long. Trimming took off 4 bases at V and 6 bases at J, with 16 bases between the two ends. Looked up from germline, CDR1 is SQVTM and CDR2 is ANQGSEA.

The rearrangement uses TRBV11-2 and TRBJ2-1, with 8 bases identical to TRBD1. The V and J ends lost 4 bases and 9 bases, in that order; junction bases with no gene match: 5. The CDR3 is 13 amino acids. Germline lookup yields CDR1 SGHAT and CDR2 FQNNGV. The CDR3 region has the DNA TGTGCCAGCAGCTCCGGCCAGGGGGCTGAGCAGTTCTTC. This gives the protein CASSSGQGAEQFF.

This clone was observed at least ten times. This sequence joins TRBV11-3 and TRBJ2-1; no reliable D call. Germline assignment: CDR1 SGHNT and CDR2 YENEEA. This CDR3 has 13 residues. V was cut by 2 bases and J by 11 bases, with 13 bases left in between. In DNA form, the CDR3 reads TGTGCCAGCAGCTTAAGCATCTCAGGCCAGCAGTTCTTC. It yields the protein CASSLSISGQQFF.

The V gene is TRBV5-1, the J gene TRBJ2-5; 11 nucleotides line up with TRBD2. Germline CDR1 reads SGHRS; CDR2 reads YFSETQ. Trimming took 6 bases from V and 3 from J; bases not matched to a gene: 7. The CDR3 is 15 amino acids. The CDR3 reads CASTALLAGEETQYF. The CDR3 region has the DNA TGCGCCAGCACCGCTCTACTAGCGGGAGAAGAGACCCAGTACTTC.

This clone was recorded at least ten times. The chain recombines TRBV5-6 with TRBJ2-2, with D possibly being TRBD1 or TRBD2 (5 bases each). V gave up 3 bases and J gave up 6 bases, with 12 bases separating them. Germline V gene lookup returns CDR1 SGHDT and CDR2 YYEEEE. The CDR3 sequence is 14 residues long. The CDR3 DNA reads TGTGCCAGCAGCTGGGGACCCGAAGCCGGGGAGCTGTTTTTT. Translated: CASSWGPEAGELFF.

This chain joins TRBV5-1 and TRBJ2-7; D unresolved. The V gene's germline CDR1 is SGHRS and CDR2 YFSETQ. Trimming took 2 bases from V and 2 from J, leaving 5 bases between them. The CDR3 length is 12 residues. CDR3 coding DNA: TGCGCCAGCAGCTTCTCGACCTACGAGCAGTACTTC. Translated, it gives CASSFSTYEQYF.

The rearrangement joins TRBV6-1 to TRBJ2-1; no clear D. The CDR3 sequence is 14 residues long. The germline V gene encodes CDR1 MNHNS and CDR2 SASEGT. V lost 6 bases to trimming and J lost 0 bases, with 9 bases between them. In DNA form, the CDR3 reads TGTGCCAGCAGCCGAGAGAGCTCCTACAATGAGCAGTTCTTC. This gives the protein CASSRESSYNEQFF.

V is TRBV29-1 and J is TRBJ1-4; D gene ambiguous. The CDR3 contains 12 residues. Germline V gene lookup returns CDR1 SQVTM and CDR2 ANQGSEA. Trimming pared 5 bases from V and 5 bases from J, leaving 9 bases between. This CDR3 is CSVSTRNEKLFF. The CDR3 region has the DNA TGCAGCGTTAGTACAAGAAATGAAAAACTGTTTTTT.

V is TRBV5-6 and J is TRBJ2-4, with TRBD2 as a possible D gene (6 bases). Germline CDR1 and CDR2: SGHDT and YYEEEE. CDR3 length: 15 amino acids. Deletions cut 1 base from V and 4 bases from J, with 12 bases between. This chain's CDR3 is CASSLSGLPKNIQYF. As DNA, the CDR3 is TGTGCCAGCAGCTTGTCAGGACTACCGAAAAACATTCAGTACTTC.

The rearrangement joins TRBV5-4 to TRBJ2-3; 7 nucleotides match TRBD2. Germline assignment: CDR1 SGHNT and CDR2 YYREEE (reference sequence). V lost 4 bases, J lost 1 base, and 6 bases stayed unmatched. This CDR3 spans 15 amino acids. The CDR3 is CASSEKRERTDTQYF. CDR3 coding DNA: TGTGCCAGCAGCGAGAAGCGGGAACGCACAGATACGCAGTATTTT. The full variable domain, its missing parts supplied by reference TRBV5-4 and TRBJ2-3, is ETGVTQSPTHLIKTRGQQVTLRCSSQSGHNTVSWYQQALGQGPQFIFQYYREEENGRGNFPPRFSGLQFPNYSSELNVNALELDDSALYLCASSEKRERTDTQYFGPGTRLTVL.

This clone was seen just once. This chain's CDR3 is CASSALWVPEETQYF. CDR3 in DNA: TGTGCCAGCAGCGCCCTTTGGGTTCCGGAAGAGACCCAGTACTTC. The chain uses TRBV7-8 and TRBJ2-5; D gene ambiguous. Per the germline V gene, CDR1 is SGHVS and CDR2 is FQNEAQ. V lost 5 bases and J 3 bases, leaving 16 bases between the germline ends. This CDR3 is built from 15 residues.

The V gene is TRBV2, the J gene TRBJ2-1, with D unclear. Trimming left V 6 bases short and J 10 bases short, with 13 bases between. CDR1 is SNHLY and CDR2 is FYNNEI in the germline V gene. CDR3 length: 12 residues. This chain's CDR3 is CASSLGPREQFF. Written as DNA, the CDR3 is TGTGCCAGCAGCCTTGGGCCCAGGGAGCAGTTCTTC.

This clone occurred a few times. V usage is TRBV4-1 and J usage is TRBJ2-2; weak D call: TRBD1 (5 bases). Germline CDR1 is MGHRA and CDR2 is YSYEKL. Trimming left V 1 base short and J 4 bases short, with 13 bases between. The CDR3 is 16 residues long. CDR3 DNA: TGCGCCAGCAGCCAAGGAAGGCAGGGTGGCACCGGGGAGCTGTTTTTT. Translating it yields CASSQGRQGGTGELFF.

In this sample, this clone turned up many times. The chain employs TRBV9 and TRBJ2-2, with no clear D. This CDR3 region has 14 residues. Trimming shortened V by 1 base and J by 0 bases, and 4 bases separated the two germline ends. In germline, CDR1 is SGDLS, CDR2 YYNGEE. DNA for the CDR3: TGTGCCAGCAGCGTAAACCCGAACACCGGGGAGCTGTTTTTT. This sequence encodes CASSVNPNTGELFF.

This clone was seen repeatedly, ten times or more. This same CDR3 is encoded by further DNA sequences in the sample. CDR3: CAWSDGTSTDTQYF. Here the CDR3 DNA reads TGTGCCTGGAGTGACGGGACTAGCACAGATACGCAGTATTTT. The rearrangement uses TRBV30 and TRBJ2-3; D might be TRBD2 (6 bases). This CDR3 has 14 residues. V was clipped by 1 base and J by 0 bases, with 8 bases between them. CDR1 is GTSNPN, CDR2 SVGIG, per germline (reference sequence).